This entry lists 11 T cell receptor beta chains sequenced from one sample in a study of T cells in women clearing cervical HPV infection. Using immunoSEQ multiplex PCR, the repertoire was profiled, and TCRdb retains in-frame clones only, with some absent. Its clone listing holds some 37,000 clones. Material for sequencing was blood buffy coat. These receptor sequences come from a woman between 18 and 70 years old with a cervical HPV16 infection that either progressed to CIN3+ or cleared (not recorded which).

Comment on this clone: The CDR3 extends 3 residues past the end of the read, so its final part is completed from the germline J gene. Other nucleotide sequences from this sample produce the same CDR3. The chain joins TRBV7-6 to TRBJ1-1; a possible D gene is TRBD1 (6 bases). Germline V gene sequence: CDR1 SGHVS, CDR2 FNYEAQ. Trimming removed 6 bases at V and 1 base at J, with 9 bases between. This CDR3 is built from 13 residues. The sequenced CDR3 bases are TGTGCCAGCAGTTACAGGGAGAACACTGAA. Translated, it gives CASSYRENTE. The complete CDR3 protein is CASSYRENTEAFF.

As concerns this clone: The read ends 3 residues early relative to the CDR3; the germline J gene fills the gap. This chain uses TRBV2 with TRBJ1-2; D not resolved. V was pared by 3 bases and J by 4 bases, with 9 bases between. The CDR3 loop spans 13 amino acids. Germline CDR1 and CDR2: SNHLY and FYNNEI. CDR3 bases read: TGTGCCAGCAGTGACAACCCTATCTATGGC. Translating it yields CASSDNPIYG. The CDR3 in its entirety is CASSDNPIYGYTF.

In regard to this clone: Read data end 3 residues before the CDR3 end; the end is taken from the germline J gene. The chain is built from TRBV29-1 and TRBJ2-7; 7 bases fit TRBD2. The CDR3 sequence is 14 residues long. V lost 1 base and J lost 6; bases outside the gene matches: 9. The germline V gene encodes CDR1 SQVTM and CDR2 ANQGSEA. The CDR3 DNA, read in part, is TGCAGCGTTGAAGTCGGGAGCGGGACGAGCGAG. This encodes CSVEVGSGTSE. The entire CDR3 is CSVEVGSGTSEQYF.

As concerns this clone: The CDR3 extends 3 residues past the end of the read, so its final part is completed from the germline J gene. This sequence joins TRBV18 and TRBJ2-5; maybe TRBD1 (6 bases). V was pared by 3 bases and J by 4 bases, with 12 bases between. CDR1 and CDR2 (germline): KGHSH, LQKENI. CDR3 size: 14 residues. The CDR3 sequence: CASSPQRGIETQYF. The covered CDR3 bases are TGTGCCAGCTCACCTCAAAGGGGGATAGAGACC.

Remarks on this clone: One end of the junction fails to match germline, which may point to a read error. The CDR3 is cut off 3 residues early in the read; its end comes from the germline J gene. The V and J genes are TRBV4-2 and TRBJ2-7; D may be TRBD1 (5 bases). Per the germline V gene, CDR1 is LGHNA and CDR2 is YNFKEQ. This CDR3 comprises 14 residues. The chain's CDR3 is CASSQVGQSYEQYF. Incomplete CDR3 DNA: TGCGCCAGCAGCCAAGTGGGGCAGTCCTACGAG.

CDR3 residues: CASSWTANSPLHF. CDR3 bases read: TGTGCCAGCAGTTGGACAGCTAATTCACCC. The chain joins TRBV28 to TRBJ1-6; possibly TRBD1 for D (6 bases). The read ends 3 residues shy of where the CDR3 ends; the end is completed using the germline J gene. The CDR3 sequence is 13 residues long. V dropped 4 bases and J dropped 6 bases, with 7 bases sitting between them. CDR1 and CDR2 from the germline V gene are MDHEN and SYDVKM.

Note on this clone: The read terminates 3 residues before the CDR3 end, so the remaining end is supplied by the germline J gene. This rearrangement joins TRBV6-2 or TRBV6-3 to TRBJ1-1; maybe TRBD1 (6 bases). CDR1 and CDR2 (germline): MNHEY, SVGEGT. CDR3 length: 12 residues. CDR3 amino acids: CASTFTGRQAFF. CDR3 DNA (partial): TGTGCCAGCACCTTTACAGGGAGACAA.

For this clone: The read terminates 3 residues before the CDR3 end, so the remaining end is supplied by the germline J gene. The V gene is TRBV7-9, the J gene TRBJ2-7; 9 positions agree with TRBD1. Losses at the gene ends were 5 bases for V and 5 bases for J; bases not matched to a gene: 7. CDR1 SEHNR and CDR2 FQNEAQ come from the germline V gene (reference sequence). CDR3 length: 14 residues. The CDR3 DNA, read in part, is TGTGCCAGCAGCCGCCGGGACAGGGACCACGAG. Its protein is CASSRRDRDHE. From start to end, the CDR3 is CASSRRDRDHEQYF.

A word on this clone: With the read ending 3 residues before the CDR3 end, the germline J gene is used to fill in that end. The rearrangement links TRBV12-3 or TRBV12-4 to TRBJ2-5; TRBD1 aligns across 7 bases. V trimming: 2 bases; J trimming: 3 bases; junction bases outside the gene matches: 3. The CDR3 has 14 residues. The CDR3 reads CASSLTGTEETQYF. The DNA read from the CDR3 is TGTGCCAGCAGTTTAACCGGGACAGAAGAGACC.

Concerning this clone: The read terminates 3 residues ahead of where the CDR3 ends, so the germline J gene completes it. The chain links TRBV5-4 to TRBJ2-3; TRBD1 or TRBD2 may be the D gene (5 bases each). The germline V gene encodes CDR1 SGHNT and CDR2 YYREEE (reference sequence). The length of the CDR3 is 16 residues. With 3 bases removed from V and 3 bases from J, the gap between germline ends came to 17 bases. This CDR3 is CASSSFTGGVTDTQYF. Incomplete CDR3 DNA: TGTGCCAGCAGCTCCTTCACAGGAGGAGTTACAGATACG.

In regard to this clone: The read is 3 residues too short to cover the CDR3 end, so that end is filled in from the germline J gene. V usage is TRBV28 and J usage is TRBJ1-6, with TRBD1 identical over 10 bases. The germline CDR1 and CDR2 sequences are MDHEN and SYDVKM. This CDR3 is 16 amino acids long. CDR3 sequence reads: CASSLSPDRGRGPLHF. The sequenced CDR3 bases are TGTGCCAGCAGTTTATCCCCCGACAGGGGGCGAGGGCCC.